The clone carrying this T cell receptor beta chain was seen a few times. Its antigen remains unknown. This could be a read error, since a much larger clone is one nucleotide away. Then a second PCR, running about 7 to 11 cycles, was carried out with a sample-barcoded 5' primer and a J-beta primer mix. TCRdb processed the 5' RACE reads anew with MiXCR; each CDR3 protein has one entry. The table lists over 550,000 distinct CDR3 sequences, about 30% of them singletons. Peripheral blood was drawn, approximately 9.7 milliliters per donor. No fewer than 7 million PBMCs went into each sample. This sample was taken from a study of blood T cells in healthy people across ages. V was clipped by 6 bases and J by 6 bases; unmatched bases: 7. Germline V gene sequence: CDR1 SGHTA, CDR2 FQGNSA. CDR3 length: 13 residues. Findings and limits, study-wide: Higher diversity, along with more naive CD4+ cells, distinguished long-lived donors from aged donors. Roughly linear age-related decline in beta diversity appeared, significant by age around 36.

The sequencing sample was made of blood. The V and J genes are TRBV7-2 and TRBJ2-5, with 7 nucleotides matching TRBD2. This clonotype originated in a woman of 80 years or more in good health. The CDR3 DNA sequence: TGTGCCAGCAGATCCAGGGAGGGGAAGACCCAGTACTTC. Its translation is CASRSREGKTQYF.